Listed here are 26 T cell receptor beta chains from one sample, sequenced in a study of vaccination and CD4 T cells after COVID-19. Oncomine TCR Beta short-read sequencing was applied to DNA from cultured CD4+ T cells. TCRdb re-derived calls from the PCR reads in MiXCR, one entry per CDR3 protein. Of over 3,500 distinct CDR3 sequences listed, around two fifths are singletons. Their cognate antigens are unknown. Treatment denoted: roughly 11-day PBMC culture with coronavirus spike peptide pools or control peptides (ViraFEST assay). The source material was CD4+ T cells from blood, cultured in vitro. All receptors come from a human donor who had recovered from COVID-19.

The chain employs TRBV4-1 and TRBJ1-2; D is undetermined. V was cut by 1 base and J by 7 bases, with 10 bases left in between. Germline CDR1 MGHRA, CDR2 YSYEKL. There are 13 residues in the CDR3. In DNA, the CDR3 is TGCGCCAGCAGCCAAGTCGTGACTGGTGGCTACACCTTC. It is translated as CASSQVVTGGYTF.

The table lists this clonotype with a few counts. The chain joins TRBV20-1 to TRBJ1-2, with D tentatively TRBD1 (5 bases). The V and J ends lost 2 bases and 6 bases respectively, with 13 bases between them. Germline V gives CDR1 DFQATT, CDR2 SNEGSKA (reference sequence). The CDR3 length is 13 residues. CDR3 in amino acids: CSARPGTLHGYTF. CDR3 DNA sequence: TGCAGTGCTAGACCAGGGACCCTCCATGGCTACACCTTC.

The chain is built from TRBV12-3 or TRBV12-4 and TRBJ1-2; no clear D. The CDR3 has 12 amino acids. Trimming cost V 3 bases and J 8 bases, with 10 bases left between them. CDR3 nucleotide sequence: TGTGCCAGCAGTTTCAGATCCGTGGGCTACACCTTC. Translated, it gives CASSFRSVGYTF.

The V gene is TRBV10-3, the J gene TRBJ2-7, with 8 bases that match TRBD2. This CDR3 spans 15 amino acids. In germline, CDR1 is ENHRY, CDR2 SYGVKD. With 2 bases clipped from V and 3 bases from J, the junction kept 6 bases outside the gene matches. In DNA, the CDR3 is TGTGCCATCAGTGAGGGGGTCGCGGGAGGCTACGAGCAGTACTTC. Translating gives CAISEGVAGGYEQYF.

By share, this clonotype ranks as large (0.1 to 1%). The chain links TRBV6-5 to TRBJ2-7; 7 bases agree with TRBD2. This CDR3 has 15 amino acids. Germline V gives CDR1 MNHEY, CDR2 SVGAGI. Trimming cost V 0 bases and J 3 bases; bases outside gene matches: 5. CDR3 residues: CASSYSSGGYYEQYF. The DNA of the CDR3 is TGTGCCAGCAGTTACTCGTCGGGGGGTTACTACGAGCAGTACTTC.

The CDR3 here is CASSKDLPRGETQYF. CDR3 DNA: TGTGCCAGCAGCAAAGATCTTCCCAGGGGGGAGACCCAGTACTTC. The rearrangement links TRBV21-1 to TRBJ2-5; the table's D call of TRBD1 was not tested on the DNA. TRBV21-1 represents a pseudogene. The CDR3 sequence is 15 residues long.

This clonotype was detected only a few times. The V and J genes are TRBV15 and TRBJ1-2, with D perhaps matching TRBD1 (6 bases). V was shortened by 0 bases and J by 5 bases, with 13 bases between the two germline ends. The CDR3 loop spans 15 amino acids. Per the germline V gene, CDR1 is LNHNV and CDR2 is YYDKDF (reference sequence). CDR3 residues: CATSRDAGRGYGYTF. CDR3 coding DNA: TGTGCCACCAGCAGAGATGCTGGCAGGGGATATGGCTACACCTTC.

There are a few counts of this clonotype. Written as DNA, the CDR3 is TGTGCCAGCAGTGCCCGACAGGGGGCTTTGACTGAAGCTTTCTTT. This translates into CASSARQGALTEAFF. The chain couples TRBV27 to TRBJ1-1; 10 bases align to TRBD1. Germline CDR1 is MNHEY and CDR2 is SMNVEV (reference sequence). V trimming: 5 bases; J trimming: 5 bases; junction bases outside the gene matches: 8. CDR3 length equals 15 residues.

The chain recombines TRBV27 with TRBJ2-3, with 8 positions matching TRBD2. Germline V lookup: CDR1 MNHEY, CDR2 SMNVEV (reference sequence). The CDR3 has 18 residues. Trimming cost V 2 bases and J 6 bases; bases outside gene matches: 16. DNA for the CDR3: TGTGCCAGCAGTTTAGGTGTTGGGGGACTAGGGGATGTGGATACGCAGTATTTT. Translation: CASSLGVGGLGDVDTQYF.

This clonotype appeared a few times. This chain uses TRBV6-1 with TRBJ2-7; 9 bases line up with TRBD1. The CDR3 length is 13 residues. CDR1 is MNHNS, CDR2 SASEGT, per germline. Germline trimming cut 6 bases from V and 9 bases from J; bases unmatched to any gene: 9. The CDR3 protein is CASRSQGALGQYF. Written as DNA, the CDR3 is TGTGCCAGCAGGTCACAGGGGGCATTAGGGCAGTACTTC.

The gene calls are TRBV20-1 and TRBJ1-1, with D maybe TRBD1 (5 bases). CDR1 and CDR2 from the germline V gene are DFQATT and SNEGSKA (reference sequence). The CDR3 is 13 amino acids. V lost 6 bases to trimming and J lost 5 bases, with 16 bases between them. The CDR3 DNA reads as TGCAGTGCCCATGACAGTTCCGGAACTGAAGCTTTCTTT. It encodes CSAHDSSGTEAFF.

The chain recombines TRBV5-1 with TRBJ1-1; 7 bases line up with TRBD1. CDR1 and CDR2 from the germline V gene are SGHRS and YFSETQ. Trimming at V came to 2 bases and at J to 3 bases, leaving 7 bases not matched to a gene. The CDR3 loop spans 15 amino acids. The CDR3 is CASSLQGPRDTEAFF. Here the CDR3 DNA reads TGCGCCAGCAGCTTACAGGGGCCCCGGGACACTGAAGCTTTCTTT.

The chain is built from TRBV6-1 and TRBJ2-3; TRBD2 might be the D (5 bases). Looked up from germline, CDR1 is MNHNS and CDR2 is SASEGT. The ends were cut back, 8 bases at V and 6 bases at J, with 15 bases in the middle. This CDR3 region has 13 residues. CDR3: CASARRVLDTQYF. The CDR3 nucleotides are TGTGCCAGCGCCCGGCGGGTCTTGGATACGCAGTATTTT.

The V gene is TRBV20-1, the J gene TRBJ2-3, with 8 bases identical to TRBD2. Germline V gene data show CDR1 as DFQATT and CDR2 as SNEGSKA (reference sequence). This CDR3 comprises 15 residues. The V gene end was trimmed by 6 bases and the J gene end by 0 bases; junction bases not matched to a gene: 8. Here the CDR3 reads CSATRLATSTDTQYF. The CDR3 DNA is TGCAGTGCCACAAGACTAGCGACTAGCACAGATACGCAGTATTTT.

The V call is TRBV6-5, the J call TRBJ2-2; weak D call: TRBD2 (7 bases). The CDR3 length is 17 residues. Germline V gene data show CDR1 as MNHEY and CDR2 as SVGAGI. V lost 1 base, J lost 4 bases, and 16 bases lay in between. CDR3 coding DNA: TGTGCCAGCAGTTACTTCAAAAACAGGGAGGGCACCGGGGAGCTGTTTTTT. Residues: CASSYFKNREGTGELFF.

The chain couples TRBV5-1 to TRBJ1-6; D unresolved. CDR1 is SGHRS, CDR2 YFSETQ, per germline. The CDR3 totals 15 residues. V lost 0 bases and J 0 bases, leaving 4 bases between the germline ends. CDR3 amino acids: CASSLGGSYNSPLHF. CDR3 sequence (DNA): TGCGCCAGCAGCTTGGGGGGCTCCTATAATTCACCCCTCCACTTT.

The chain uses TRBV7-2 and TRBJ1-2; TRBD1 aligns across 7 bases. The V gene's germline CDR1 is SGHTA and CDR2 FQGNSA. The J segment lost 5 bases and the V segment lost 5 bases, leaving 8 bases of the junction unmatched. CDR3 size: 14 residues. Here the CDR3 DNA reads TGTGCCAGCAGCCCACAGACAGGGAGTTATGGCTACACCTTC. Its protein is CASSPQTGSYGYTF.

Within the sample, this clonotype is medium-sized. This chain joins TRBV6-1 and TRBJ2-7, with 7 bases identical to TRBD2. The CDR3 is 15 amino acids. V was clipped by 7 bases and J by 6 bases; unmatched bases: 15. Germline CDR1 reads MNHNS; CDR2 reads SASEGT. The CDR3 is CASIRREAGVGEQYF. CDR3 nucleotides: TGTGCCAGCATTCGACGAGAGGCGGGAGTAGGCGAGCAGTACTTC.

This clonotype has just a few counts. The chain combines TRBV15 with TRBJ1-5; perhaps TRBD1 as D (5 bases). V was trimmed by 4 bases and J by 4 bases, leaving 17 bases between them. The CDR3 length is 16 residues. Germline loops: CDR1 LNHNV, CDR2 YYDKDF (reference sequence). CDR3 protein: CATSKGPPWDNQPQHF. In DNA form, the CDR3 reads TGTGCCACCAGCAAGGGGCCGCCATGGGATAATCAGCCCCAGCATTTT.

The chain has TRBV2 and TRBJ1-2; D remains unclear. CDR3 length: 12 amino acids. The germline V gene encodes CDR1 SNHLY and CDR2 FYNNEI. Deletions cut 1 base from V and 9 bases from J, with 9 bases between. This CDR3 reads CASSEVVGSYTF. The CDR3 DNA is TGTGCCAGCAGTGAAGTGGTGGGTAGCTACACCTTC.

This clonotype was found a few times. The chain is built from TRBV10-3 and TRBJ2-7, with 9 nucleotides matching TRBD1. This CDR3 contains 15 residues. CDR1 is ENHRY, CDR2 SYGVKD, per germline. The V and J ends lost 1 base and 0 bases, in that order; junction bases with no gene match: 1. Here the CDR3 DNA reads TGTGCCATCAGTGAGTGGGGACAGGGCTCCTACGAGCAGTACTTC. It is translated as CAISEWGQGSYEQYF.

The chain employs TRBV20-1 and TRBJ2-2, with 10 bases lining up with TRBD2. The germline V gene encodes CDR1 DFQATT and CDR2 SNEGSKA (reference sequence). The CDR3 is 12 residues long. V shed 6 bases and J 7 bases; nucleotides not matched to a gene: 2. In DNA form, the CDR3 reads TGCAGTGCGGGACTAGCGCACGGGGAGCTGTTTTTT. Amino acids: CSAGLAHGELFF.

The table lists this clonotype with a few counts. The V call is TRBV6-1, the J call TRBJ1-6; 10 bases map to TRBD1. In germline, CDR1 is MNHNS, CDR2 SASEGT. This CDR3 region has 15 residues. Germline trimming cut 10 bases from V and 4 bases from J; bases unmatched to any gene: 7. The CDR3 here is CATDRGLYYNSPLHF. As DNA, the CDR3 is TGTGCCACCGACAGGGGGCTATATTATAATTCACCCCTCCACTTT.

This clonotype was seen a single time. V usage is TRBV7-9 and J usage is TRBJ2-3; 8 nucleotides align to TRBD2. Per the germline V gene, CDR1 is SEHNR and CDR2 is FQNEAQ (reference sequence). This CDR3 has 17 residues. Trimming at V came to 5 bases and at J to 3 bases, leaving 13 bases not matched to a gene. The CDR3 loop is CASSNSRGARWTDTQYF. The CDR3 coding sequence is TGTGCCAGCAGCAACTCGCGGGGGGCCCGGTGGACAGATACGCAGTATTTT.

This chain links TRBV9 with TRBJ2-7; either TRBD1 or TRBD2 may fit D (5 bases each). V lost 4 bases and J 5 bases, leaving 19 bases between the germline ends. The CDR3 length is 15 residues. CDR1 is SGDLS and CDR2 is YYNGEE in the germline V gene. CDR3 nucleotide sequence: TGTGCCAGCAGCCCGACCGGGACCTATTACAACGAGCAGTACTTC. Its protein product is CASSPTGTYYNEQYF.

This clonotype is deemed large. CDR3 residues: CASSFSGSLSPLHF. As DNA, the CDR3 is TGTGCCAGCAGTTTTAGCGGCAGCCTTTCACCCCTCCACTTT. The J gene is TRBJ1-6, the V gene TRBV12-3 or TRBV12-4; D not certain. V was pared by 3 bases and J by 9 bases, with 12 bases between. This CDR3 region has 14 residues.